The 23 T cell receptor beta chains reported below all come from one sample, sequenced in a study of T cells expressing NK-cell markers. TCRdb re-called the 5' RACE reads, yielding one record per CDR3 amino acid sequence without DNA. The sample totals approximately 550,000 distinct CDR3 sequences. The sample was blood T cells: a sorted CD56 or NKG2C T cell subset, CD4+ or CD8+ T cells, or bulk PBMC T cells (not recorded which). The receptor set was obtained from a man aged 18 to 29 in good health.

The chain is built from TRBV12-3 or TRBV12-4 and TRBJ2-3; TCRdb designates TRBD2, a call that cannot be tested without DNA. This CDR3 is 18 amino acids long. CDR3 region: CASSGGTSGATSTDTQYF.

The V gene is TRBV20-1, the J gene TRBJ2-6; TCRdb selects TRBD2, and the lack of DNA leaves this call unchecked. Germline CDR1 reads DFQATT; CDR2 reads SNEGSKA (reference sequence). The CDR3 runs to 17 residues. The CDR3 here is CSARAPSRGSGANVLTF.

CDR3 region: CASNLLTSSRGTDTQYF. The V and J genes are TRBV7-2 and TRBJ2-3; lacking DNA, the TRBD1 call made by TCRdb goes unchecked. The CDR3 extends over 17 amino acids. Germline assignment: CDR1 SGHTA and CDR2 FQGNSA.

CDR3 loop: CASSYFLSGRTDTQYF. The chain combines TRBV6-5 with TRBJ2-3; as DNA is missing, the TRBD1 call by TCRdb cannot be tested. The CDR3 runs to 16 residues. CDR1 and CDR2 from the germline V gene are MNHEY and SVGAGI.

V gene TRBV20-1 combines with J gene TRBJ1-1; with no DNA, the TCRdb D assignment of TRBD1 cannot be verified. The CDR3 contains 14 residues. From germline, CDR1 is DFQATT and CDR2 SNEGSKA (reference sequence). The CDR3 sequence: CSARDPAPNTEAFF.

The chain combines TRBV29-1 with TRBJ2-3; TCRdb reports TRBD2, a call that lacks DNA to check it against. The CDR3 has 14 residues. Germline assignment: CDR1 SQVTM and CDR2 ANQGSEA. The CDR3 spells CSVDGLAGGDTQYF.

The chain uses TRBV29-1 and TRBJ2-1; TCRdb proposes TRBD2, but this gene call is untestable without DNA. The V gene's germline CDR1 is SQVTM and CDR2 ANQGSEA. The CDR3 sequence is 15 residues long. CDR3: CSVEEVAGGYNEQFF.

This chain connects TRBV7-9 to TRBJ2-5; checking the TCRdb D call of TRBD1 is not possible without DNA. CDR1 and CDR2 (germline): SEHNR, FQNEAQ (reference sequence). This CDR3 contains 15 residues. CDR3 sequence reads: CASSPRLTVQETQYF.

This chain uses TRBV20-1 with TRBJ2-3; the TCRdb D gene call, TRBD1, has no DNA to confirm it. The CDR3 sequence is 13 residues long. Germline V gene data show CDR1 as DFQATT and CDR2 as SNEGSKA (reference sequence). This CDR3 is CSAWGTATDTQYF.

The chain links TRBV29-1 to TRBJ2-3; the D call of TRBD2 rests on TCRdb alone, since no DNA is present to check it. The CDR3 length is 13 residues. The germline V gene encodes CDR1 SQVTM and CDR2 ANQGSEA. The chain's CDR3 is CSVTALSTDTQYF.

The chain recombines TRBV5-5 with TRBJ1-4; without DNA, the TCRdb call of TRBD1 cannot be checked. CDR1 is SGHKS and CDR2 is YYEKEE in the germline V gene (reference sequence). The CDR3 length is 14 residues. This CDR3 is CASSRETGNEKLFF. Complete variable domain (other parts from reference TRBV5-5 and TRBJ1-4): DAGVTQSPTHLIKTRGQQVTLRCSPISGHKSVSWYQQVLGQGPQFIFQYYEKEERGRGNFPDRFSARQFPNYSSELNVNALLLGDSALYLCASSRETGNEKLFFGSGTQLSVL.

CDR3: CASSFGASETQYF. This chain joins TRBV5-6 and TRBJ2-5. The CDR3 totals 13 residues. From germline, CDR1 is SGHDT and CDR2 YYEEEE.

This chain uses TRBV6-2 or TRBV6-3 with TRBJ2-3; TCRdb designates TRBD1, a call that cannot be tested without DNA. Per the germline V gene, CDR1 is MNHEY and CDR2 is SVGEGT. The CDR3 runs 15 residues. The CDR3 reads CASIAWAEGTDTQYF.

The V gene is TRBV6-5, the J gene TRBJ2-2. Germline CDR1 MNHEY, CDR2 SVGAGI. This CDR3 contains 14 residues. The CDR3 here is CATRDSRVSGELFF.

The CDR3 loop is CASSRERSSTDTQYF. The chain has TRBV12-3 or TRBV12-4 and TRBJ2-3; TCRdb proposes TRBD1, but this gene call is untestable without DNA. CDR3 length equals 15 residues.

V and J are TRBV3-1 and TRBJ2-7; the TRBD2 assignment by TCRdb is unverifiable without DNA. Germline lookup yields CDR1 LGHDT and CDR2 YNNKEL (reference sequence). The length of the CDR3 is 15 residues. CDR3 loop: CASSSTLAEIYEQYF.

CDR3: CASSASRDSGFTGELFF. The rearrangement joins TRBV7-2 to TRBJ2-2; TCRdb outputs TRBD2, but without DNA this stays unchecked. The CDR3 spans 17 residues. In germline, CDR1 is SGHTA, CDR2 FQGNSA. The complete variable domain, with remaining parts taken from reference TRBV7-2 and TRBJ2-2, reads GAGVSQSPSNKVTEKGKDVELRCDPISGHTALYWYRQSLGQGLEFLIYFQGNSAPDKSGLPSDRFSAERTGGSVSTLTIQRTQQEDSAVYLCASSASRDSGFTGELFFGEGSRLTVL.

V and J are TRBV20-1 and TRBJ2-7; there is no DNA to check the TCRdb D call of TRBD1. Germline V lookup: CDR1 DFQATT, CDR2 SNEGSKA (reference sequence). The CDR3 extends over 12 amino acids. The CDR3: CSPLQGLYEQYF.

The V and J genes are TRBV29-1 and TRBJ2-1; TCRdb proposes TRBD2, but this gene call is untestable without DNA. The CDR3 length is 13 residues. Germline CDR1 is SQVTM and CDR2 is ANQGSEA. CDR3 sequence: CSAAGLANNEQFF.

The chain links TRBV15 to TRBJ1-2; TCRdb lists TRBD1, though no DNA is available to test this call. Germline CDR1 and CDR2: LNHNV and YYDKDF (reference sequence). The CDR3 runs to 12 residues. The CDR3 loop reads CATSRREGGYTF.

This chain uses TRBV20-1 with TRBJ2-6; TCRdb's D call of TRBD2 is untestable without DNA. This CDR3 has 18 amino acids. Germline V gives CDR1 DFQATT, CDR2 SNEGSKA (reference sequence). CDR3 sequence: CSARALGQTHSGANVLTF.

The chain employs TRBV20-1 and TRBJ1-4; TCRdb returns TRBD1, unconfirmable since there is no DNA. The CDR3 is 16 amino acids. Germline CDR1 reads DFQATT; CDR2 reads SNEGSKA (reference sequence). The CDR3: CSAREVRGVPNEKLFF.

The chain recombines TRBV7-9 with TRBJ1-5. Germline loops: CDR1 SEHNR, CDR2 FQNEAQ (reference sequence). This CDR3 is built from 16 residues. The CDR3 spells CASSLGAEEAWQPQHF.